The present T cell receptor (beta chain) was sequenced within a study of cytomegalovirus exposure and HLA in healthy donors. 60 Vbeta and 13 Jbeta primers were used in PCR. Under the authors' procedure: Later work found approximately 80 million unique TCR beta chains, with 9.5 million to 14 million shared. TCRdb's copy holds only in-frame clones and misses some; the assay was immunoSEQ multiplex PCR. From that table come the V and J calls and clone size; the DNA was used to work out D and trimming. The table has about 85,000 clones, 50% to 75% seen once. General observations from the study: When a later analysis was performed, an Asian-associated ancestry cluster reportedly had fewer N-insertions than the 666-donor mean.

A word on this clone: The antigen is not known.

V was cut by 0 bases and J by 8 bases, with 18 bases left in between. The CDR3 extends over 16 amino acids. Per the germline V gene, CDR1 is SGHNT and CDR2 is YYREEE (reference sequence). The chain links TRBV5-4 to TRBJ2-1; possibly TRBD2 for D (5 bases). The clonotype was recovered from a man aged 30-40 years in good health and CMV-seronegative. The sequenced material came from PBMCs. In nucleotides, the CDR3 is TGTGCCAGCAGCTTGGCTGGTGCGGGCCAGAGGGATGAGCAGTTCTTC. This sequence encodes CASSLAGAGQRDEQFF. The whole variable domain, filled in from reference TRBV5-4 and TRBJ2-1, reads ETGVTQSPTHLIKTRGQQVTLRCSSQSGHNTVSWYQQALGQGPQFIFQYYREEENGRGNFPPRFSGLQFPNYSSELNVNALELDDSALYLCASSLAGAGQRDEQFFGPGTRLTVL.